The rows below give T cell receptor beta chains drawn from one sample of a study of OX40 agonist ivuxolimab in advanced cancers. The table came from immunoSEQ multiplex PCR; TCRdb's copy has only in-frame clones and leaves some out. The table includes approximately 89,000 clones, 70% to 90% detected once. The specimen was CD4+ or CD8+ T cells sorted from blood, collected in a trial of the OX40 agonist ivuxolimab. Receptors were obtained from an adult with an advanced solid tumor such as melanoma, head and neck, liver or kidney cancer. CDR3s include the opening cysteine and the closing phenylalanine or tryptophan. The order of the fields is CDR3 length, D gene, clone size, J gene, V gene, CDR3 DNA, CDR3 protein. A D gene is named only where the DNA matches it firmly. The size entry is marked missing in some rows and otherwise reads once, few, many or a size class.

len: 16; d_gene: TRBD2; abundance: once; j_gene: TRBJ2-1; v_gene: TRBV5-1; CDR3nt: TGCGCCAGCAGCTTGGGTCGAGCGGGGGTCTACAATGAGCAGTTCTTC; CDR3aa: CASSLGRAGVYNEQFF
len: 15; d_gene: NA; abundance: NA; j_gene: TRBJ2-2; v_gene: TRBV2; CDR3nt: TGTGCCAGCAAGTTTTCGAACAGGGCTACCGGGGAGCTGTTTTTT; CDR3aa: CASKFSNRATGELFF
len: 12; d_gene: NA; abundance: NA; j_gene: TRBJ2-2; v_gene: TRBV7-9; CDR3nt: TGTGCCAGCAGCTCACCCACTGGGGAGCTGTTTTTT; CDR3aa: CASSSPTGELFF
len: 17; d_gene: TRBD1; abundance: once; j_gene: TRBJ1-1; v_gene: TRBV9; CDR3nt: TGTGCCAGCAGCCCGAGGGAGGGGACAGGGCGGCACACTGAAGCTTTCTTT; CDR3aa: CASSPREGTGRHTEAFF
len: 15; d_gene: NA; abundance: once; j_gene: TRBJ1-4; v_gene: TRBV19; CDR3nt: TGTGCCAGTAGTACCTTACAGAACCATAATGAAAAACTGTTTTTT; CDR3aa: CASSTLQNHNEKLFF
len: 15; d_gene: NA; abundance: NA; j_gene: TRBJ2-3; v_gene: TRBV7-2; CDR3nt: TGTGCCAGCAGCCCCCGGGACTCCAACACAGATACGCAGTATTTT; CDR3aa: CASSPRDSNTDTQYF
len: 15; d_gene: TRBD1; abundance: NA; j_gene: TRBJ1-2; v_gene: TRBV5-1; CDR3nt: TGCGCCAGCAGCCCCGGACAGGGTGGCGGCGAAGGCTACACCTTC; CDR3aa: CASSPGQGGGEGYTF
len: 16; d_gene: NA; abundance: NA; j_gene: TRBJ2-6; v_gene: TRBV9; CDR3nt: TGTGCCAGCAGCCAAAGGGGGGCCTCTGGGGCCAACGTCCTGACTTTC; CDR3aa: CASSQRGASGANVLTF
len: 12; d_gene: NA; abundance: NA; j_gene: TRBJ2-2; v_gene: TRBV11-2; CDR3nt: TGTGCCACCGGACAGAACACCGGGGAGCTGTTTTTT; CDR3aa: CATGQNTGELFF
len: 13; d_gene: NA; abundance: NA; j_gene: TRBJ2-7; v_gene: TRBV10-2; CDR3nt: TGCGCCAGCAGTGAGTCGACAGGCGCCCTGCAGTACTTC; CDR3aa: CASSESTGALQYF
len: 14; d_gene: NA; abundance: NA; j_gene: TRBJ2-1; v_gene: TRBV9; CDR3nt: TGTGCCAGCAGCGTAGTCGGGGGCTTCAATGAGCAGTTCTTC; CDR3aa: CASSVVGGFNEQFF
len: 16; d_gene: TRBD2; abundance: NA; j_gene: TRBJ2-3; v_gene: TRBV7-6; CDR3nt: TGTGCCAGCAGTCTAGACGCTAGCGGGAGCACAGATACGCAGTATTTT; CDR3aa: CASSLDASGSTDTQYF
len: 15; d_gene: NA; abundance: once; j_gene: TRBJ2-7; v_gene: TRBV7-9; CDR3nt: TGTGCCAGCAGCTTAGCCCCAGGGGTCGCCTACGAGCAGTACTTC; CDR3aa: CASSLAPGVAYEQYF
len: 13; d_gene: NA; abundance: NA; j_gene: TRBJ2-7; v_gene: TRBV5-4; CDR3nt: TGTGCCAGCAGCCGGGGATCTTCCTACGAGCAGTACTTC; CDR3aa: CASSRGSSYEQYF
len: 16; d_gene: TRBD1; abundance: NA; j_gene: TRBJ2-2; v_gene: TRBV2; CDR3nt: TGTGCCAGCAGAGCCGGGACAGGGGATGTTGCCGGGGAGCTGTTTTTT; CDR3aa: CASRAGTGDVAGELFF
len: 14; d_gene: NA; abundance: few; j_gene: TRBJ1-2; v_gene: TRBV9; CDR3nt: TGTGCCAGCAGCGTAGGTGTGGGATTCTATGGCTACACCTTC; CDR3aa: CASSVGVGFYGYTF
len: 17; d_gene: NA; abundance: NA; j_gene: TRBJ1-5; v_gene: TRBV19; CDR3nt: TGTGCCAGTAGTATAGACCGGGGGGCTGGGAGCAATCAGCCCCAGCATTTT; CDR3aa: CASSIDRGAGSNQPQHF
len: 16; d_gene: TRBD1; abundance: NA; j_gene: TRBJ1-2; v_gene: TRBV25-1; CDR3nt: TGTGCCAGCAGTGATCCCAAGACAGGGGGCAATGATGGCTACACCTTC; CDR3aa: CASSDPKTGGNDGYTF
len: 14; d_gene: NA; abundance: NA; j_gene: TRBJ1-2; v_gene: TRBV29-1; CDR3nt: TGCAGCGCCCGGACGGTCTTATCTAACTATGGCTACACCTTC; CDR3aa: CSARTVLSNYGYTF
len: 14; d_gene: NA; abundance: NA; j_gene: TRBJ1-4; v_gene: TRBV5-6; CDR3nt: TGTGCCAGCAGCTTGTTGGGGCGCGATGAAAAACTGTTTTTT; CDR3aa: CASSLLGRDEKLFF
len: 12; d_gene: NA; abundance: few; j_gene: TRBJ1-5; v_gene: TRBV2; CDR3nt: TGTGCCAGCACAACGACCGGAGAGCCCCAGCATTTT; CDR3aa: CASTTTGEPQHF
len: 14; d_gene: NA; abundance: NA; j_gene: TRBJ1-1; v_gene: TRBV10-3; CDR3nt: TGTGCCATCAGTGACGGGTTTCAGGGCGCTGAAGCTTTCTTT; CDR3aa: CAISDGFQGAEAFF
len: 14; d_gene: TRBD2; abundance: NA; j_gene: TRBJ2-5; v_gene: TRBV7-3; CDR3nt: TGTGCCAGCAGCCCCCGGGGGGGATGGGAGACCCAGTACTTC; CDR3aa: CASSPRGGWETQYF
len: 14; d_gene: NA; abundance: NA; j_gene: TRBJ2-1; v_gene: TRBV4-2; CDR3nt: TGTGCCAGCAGCCAAGATGGCCCCCACAATGAGCAGTTCTTC; CDR3aa: CASSQDGPHNEQFF
len: 14; d_gene: NA; abundance: NA; j_gene: TRBJ1-2; v_gene: TRBV11-2; CDR3nt: TGTGCCAGCAGCTTTGATCCCGGGAACTATGGCTACACCTTC; CDR3aa: CASSFDPGNYGYTF
len: 15; d_gene: NA; abundance: NA; j_gene: TRBJ1-6; v_gene: TRBV5-1; CDR3nt: TGCGCCAGCAGCTTGGATTCAACGATGGTTTCACCCCTCCACTTT; CDR3aa: CASSLDSTMVSPLHF
len: 12; d_gene: NA; abundance: few; j_gene: TRBJ2-3; v_gene: TRBV11-2; CDR3nt: TGTGCCAGCAGCCCGGGGATCGATACGCAGTATTTT; CDR3aa: CASSPGIDTQYF
len: 15; d_gene: TRBD1; abundance: NA; j_gene: TRBJ2-2; v_gene: TRBV5-1; CDR3nt: TGCGCCACCAAGCCCGGGACAGGGGACACCGGGGAGCTGTTTTTT; CDR3aa: CATKPGTGDTGELFF
len: 13; d_gene: TRBD1; abundance: NA; j_gene: TRBJ1-2; v_gene: TRBV28; CDR3nt: TGTGCCACCGAGGACAGGGCTAACTATGGCTACACCTTC; CDR3aa: CATEDRANYGYTF
len: 12; d_gene: NA; abundance: NA; j_gene: TRBJ2-5; v_gene: TRBV6-1; CDR3nt: TGTGCCAGCAGAGACAGCCAAGAGACCCAGTACTTC; CDR3aa: CASRDSQETQYF
len: 15; d_gene: TRBD1; abundance: NA; j_gene: TRBJ2-7; v_gene: TRBV5-1; CDR3nt: TGCGCCAGCAGCTTGGTAGGACAGGGGGCCTACGAGCAGTACTTC; CDR3aa: CASSLVGQGAYEQYF
len: 13; d_gene: NA; abundance: NA; j_gene: TRBJ1-1; v_gene: TRBV5-1; CDR3nt: TGCGCCAGCAGTCAGGTCCCCAACACTGAAGCTTTCTTT; CDR3aa: CASSQVPNTEAFF
len: 11; d_gene: NA; abundance: NA; j_gene: TRBJ1-1; v_gene: TRBV7-3; CDR3nt: TGTGCCAGCACCCAAGGGGGTCCCGCTTTCTTT; CDR3aa: CASTQGGPAFF
len: 14; d_gene: NA; abundance: NA; j_gene: TRBJ2-6; v_gene: TRBV28; CDR3nt: TGTGCCAGCCATAAACCTGCTGGGGCCAACGTCCTGACTTTC; CDR3aa: CASHKPAGANVLTF
len: 14; d_gene: NA; abundance: NA; j_gene: TRBJ2-1; v_gene: TRBV7-7; CDR3nt: TGTGCCAGCAGCCTAAGCGCGCAGAACAATGAGCAGTTCTTC; CDR3aa: CASSLSAQNNEQFF
len: 14; d_gene: NA; abundance: once; j_gene: TRBJ1-1; v_gene: TRBV7-2; CDR3nt: TGTGCCAGCAGCTTCCCAGGGTTAGTCACTGAAGCTTTCTTT; CDR3aa: CASSFPGLVTEAFF
len: 14; d_gene: NA; abundance: NA; j_gene: TRBJ2-4; v_gene: TRBV5-8; CDR3nt: TGTGCCAGCAGGGAGAGAATAGCCAAAAACATTCAGTACTTC; CDR3aa: CASRERIAKNIQYF
len: 16; d_gene: TRBD1; abundance: once; j_gene: TRBJ2-5; v_gene: TRBV11-3; CDR3nt: TGTGCCAGCAGCCTCGCCCGGGGACAGGGGGCCGAGACCCAGTACTTC; CDR3aa: CASSLARGQGAETQYF
len: 14; d_gene: TRBD1; abundance: NA; j_gene: TRBJ2-7; v_gene: TRBV25-1; CDR3nt: TGTGCCAGCAGCGACGACAGGGCTACGCGCGAGCAGTACTTC; CDR3aa: CASSDDRATREQYF
len: 14; d_gene: NA; abundance: NA; j_gene: TRBJ2-7; v_gene: TRBV14; CDR3nt: TGTGCCAGCAGCCCAAACCGGTGGGGCTCCGAGCAGTACTTC; CDR3aa: CASSPNRWGSEQYF
len: 13; d_gene: NA; abundance: once; j_gene: TRBJ2-2; v_gene: TRBV7-3; CDR3nt: TGTGCCAGCAGCCCAAGGAACACCGGGGAGCTGTTTTTT; CDR3aa: CASSPRNTGELFF
len: 14; d_gene: NA; abundance: few; j_gene: TRBJ1-1; v_gene: TRBV5-1; CDR3nt: TGCGCCAGCGACAGAGAAAAAATGAACACTGAAGCTTTCTTT; CDR3aa: CASDREKMNTEAFF
len: 14; d_gene: NA; abundance: NA; j_gene: TRBJ1-1; v_gene: TRBV18; CDR3nt: TGTGCCAGCTCACCCTGGGGGGGGAACACTGAAGCTTTCTTT; CDR3aa: CASSPWGGNTEAFF
len: 15; d_gene: NA; abundance: NA; j_gene: TRBJ1-5; v_gene: TRBV6-5; CDR3nt: TGTGCCAGCAGTTACCTGGCGGGACCAGGGCAGCCCCAGCATTTT; CDR3aa: CASSYLAGPGQPQHF
len: 16; d_gene: NA; abundance: NA; j_gene: TRBJ1-2; v_gene: TRBV4-1; CDR3nt: TGCGCCAGCAGCCAAACAAGGGCAGGGGTAAACTATGGCTACACCTTC; CDR3aa: CASSQTRAGVNYGYTF
len: 16; d_gene: NA; abundance: NA; j_gene: TRBJ2-6; v_gene: TRBV7-9; CDR3nt: TGTGCCAGGGGGGACGGAGGTAGCTCTGGGGCCAACGTCCTGACTTTC; CDR3aa: CARGDGGSSGANVLTF
len: 14; d_gene: TRBD1; abundance: few; j_gene: TRBJ1-1; v_gene: TRBV11-2; CDR3nt: TGTGCCAGCAGCACCCGGACAGGGGAGGCTGAAGCTTTCTTT; CDR3aa: CASSTRTGEAEAFF
len: 14; d_gene: NA; abundance: NA; j_gene: TRBJ1-4; v_gene: TRBV19; CDR3nt: TGTGCCAGTAGTCCTCAAACCATTTCTGAAAAACTGTTTTTT; CDR3aa: CASSPQTISEKLFF
len: 13; d_gene: TRBD1; abundance: NA; j_gene: TRBJ2-7; v_gene: TRBV4-1; CDR3nt: TGCGCCAGCAGCCAAGTACAGGGGGGCGAGCAGTACTTC; CDR3aa: CASSQVQGGEQYF
len: 16; d_gene: NA; abundance: NA; j_gene: TRBJ1-4; v_gene: TRBV28; CDR3nt: TGTGCCAGCAGTCCGCCCCGCGGGAGAACTAATGAAAAACTGTTTTTT; CDR3aa: CASSPPRGRTNEKLFF
len: 15; d_gene: TRBD1; abundance: once; j_gene: TRBJ1-2; v_gene: TRBV28; CDR3nt: TGTGCCAGCAACGAGATCGGGACAGGTCGACATGGCTACACCTTC; CDR3aa: CASNEIGTGRHGYTF
len: 15; d_gene: NA; abundance: NA; j_gene: TRBJ1-3; v_gene: TRBV6-5; CDR3nt: TGTGCCAGCAGTTACTCCGGGGTGGCTGGAAACACCATATATTTT; CDR3aa: CASSYSGVAGNTIYF
len: 13; d_gene: NA; abundance: NA; j_gene: TRBJ1-2; v_gene: TRBV9; CDR3nt: TGTGCCAGCAGCGTAGTTCCCCCCAATGGCTACACCTTC; CDR3aa: CASSVVPPNGYTF
len: 17; d_gene: TRBD1; abundance: NA; j_gene: TRBJ1-4; v_gene: TRBV10-3; CDR3nt: TGTGCCATCAGTGAGTCGGAGCCCGGACAGGGAAATGAAAAACTGTTTTTT; CDR3aa: CAISESEPGQGNEKLFF